The 28 T cell receptor beta chains below all came from one sample that was sequenced in a study of blood T cell repertoires in COVID-19. Profiled with immunoSEQ multiplex PCR; TCRdb holds only in-frame clones, not every one. The repertoire includes roughly 170,000 clones, about 90% of them detected once, and about a fifth sits in the top ten. Sequenced material: peripheral blood. The receptors originated from a man aged 70 or older with active or convalescent COVID-19.

This clone was recorded only once. This chain joins TRBV29-1 and TRBJ1-2, with a possible D match to TRBD1 (5 bases). This CDR3 spans 12 amino acids. The germline V gene encodes CDR1 SQVTM and CDR2 ANQGSEA. Trimming stripped 5 bases from V and 8 bases from J, with 15 bases between. This CDR3 is CSVSQGPEGYTF. The CDR3 DNA sequence: TGCAGCGTTTCTCAGGGTCCGGAGGGCTACACCTTC.

The chain combines TRBV19 with TRBJ1-3, with D tentatively TRBD1 (6 bases). CDR3 size: 14 residues. Germline lookup yields CDR1 LNHDA and CDR2 SQIVND (reference sequence). The V end was cut by 3 bases, the J end by 4 bases, with 10 bases between. The CDR3, as DNA: TGTGCCAGTAGTATCCAGGGGCACGGAAACACCATATATTTT. Its translation: CASSIQGHGNTIYF.

The rearrangement joins TRBV6-1 to TRBJ2-2, with 14 bases identical to TRBD2. The germline V gene has CDR1 MNHNS and CDR2 SASEGT. The CDR3 spans 16 residues. V dropped 4 bases and J dropped 4; count of bases not matched to a gene: 2. CDR3 sequence reads: CASSGTSGRSTGELFF. The CDR3 nucleotides read TGTGCCAGCAGTGGGACTAGCGGGAGGAGCACCGGGGAGCTGTTTTTT.

V usage is TRBV30 and J usage is TRBJ1-1; a weak D match, TRBD1 (6 bases). The CDR3 loop spans 14 amino acids. Trimming left V 6 bases short and J 3 bases short, with 17 bases between. The germline V gene encodes CDR1 GTSNPN and CDR2 SVGIG (reference sequence). The CDR3 nucleotides read TGTGCCTGCGTAGCGTACAGGGTGGACACTGAAGCTTTCTTT. Its translation is CACVAYRVDTEAFF. The full variable domain, its missing parts supplied by reference TRBV30 and TRBJ1-1, is SQTIHQWPATLVQPVGSPLSLECTVEGTSNPNLYWYRQAAGRGLQLLFYSVGIGQISSEVPQNLSASRPQDRQFILSSKKLLLSDSGFYLCACVAYRVDTEAFFGQGTRLTVV.

This chain connects TRBV28 to TRBJ1-5, with D hard to call. This CDR3 contains 14 residues. V was trimmed by 2 bases and J by 3 bases, leaving 8 bases between them. From germline, CDR1 is MDHEN and CDR2 SYDVKM. The CDR3 DNA reads TGTGCCAGCAGTTTAGGCACCCCCAATCAGCCCCAGCATTTT. Encoded protein: CASSLGTPNQPQHF.

The J gene is TRBJ2-2, the V gene TRBV27, with 7 bases that match TRBD1. This CDR3 is 15 amino acids long. V was clipped by 6 bases and J by 6 bases; unmatched bases: 10. Germline assignment: CDR1 MNHEY and CDR2 SMNVEV (reference sequence). CDR3: CASRPLQGHSGELFF. The CDR3 region has the DNA TGTGCCAGCAGACCATTACAGGGGCATTCCGGGGAGCTGTTTTTT.

The chain carries TRBV18 and TRBJ2-1; D is ambiguous. The CDR3 is made up of 15 amino acids. The germline V and J ends were trimmed by 5 bases and 0 bases, with 11 bases remaining between them. The germline V gene encodes CDR1 KGHSH and CDR2 LQKENI. CDR3 DNA sequence: TGTGCCAGCTCAAAGGAGCAAAGCTCCTACAATGAGCAGTTCTTC. Protein: CASSKEQSSYNEQFF.

The chain links TRBV2 to TRBJ2-7, with a weak D call TRBD2 (6 bases). This CDR3 is built from 15 residues. V dropped 6 bases and J dropped 3 bases, with 18 bases sitting between them. Germline CDR1 is SNHLY and CDR2 is FYNNEI. The CDR3 sequence: CASSRDWNIVYEQYF. The CDR3 DNA is TGTGCCAGCAGCCGGGACTGGAATATTGTCTACGAGCAGTACTTC.

The CDR3, as DNA: TGCAGCGGGTGGCAGAACACCGGGGAGCTGTTTTTT. The encoded protein is CSGWQNTGELFF. The V and J genes are TRBV29-1 and TRBJ2-2, with D uncertain. This CDR3 comprises 12 residues. V was pared by 7 bases and J by 1 base, with 7 bases between. Germline values: CDR1 SQVTM, CDR2 ANQGSEA.

CDR3 sequence reads: CASSQRLAAYNEQFF. The CDR3 DNA reads as TGTGCCAGCAGTCAGAGACTAGCCGCCTACAATGAGCAGTTCTTC. V gene TRBV7-9 combines with J gene TRBJ2-1; 7 bases fit TRBD2. Germline V gives CDR1 SEHNR, CDR2 FQNEAQ (reference sequence). The CDR3 contains 15 residues. J lost 2 bases, V lost 6 bases, and 7 bases had no gene match.

The chain carries TRBV19 and TRBJ1-5; D perhaps matches TRBD1 (6 bases). With 8 bases removed from V and 1 base from J, the gap between germline ends came to 15 bases. This CDR3 spans 15 amino acids. CDR1 is LNHDA, CDR2 SQIVND, per germline (reference sequence). CDR3 in amino acids: CASQRQDLSNQPQHF. DNA for the CDR3: TGTGCCAGTCAGAGACAGGACTTGAGCAATCAGCCCCAGCATTTT.

The chain carries TRBV3-1 (or the pseudogene TRBV3-2) and TRBJ2-7, with D perhaps matching TRBD1 (6 bases). This CDR3 comprises 14 residues. The germline CDR1 and CDR2 sequences are LGHDT and YNNKEL (reference sequence). Trimming cost V 5 bases and J 4 bases, with 15 bases left between them. The CDR3 bases are TGTGCCAGCAGCACGCTACTAGGGGGTTACGAGCAGTACTTC. Amino acids: CASSTLLGGYEQYF.

Regarding this clone: A read error may account for a junction end that differs from germline. The chain links TRBV2 to TRBJ1-2, with D possibly being TRBD1 (5 bases). CDR1 SNHLY and CDR2 FYNNEI come from the germline V gene. This CDR3 spans 14 amino acids. CDR3 protein: CASREGREYYGYTF. CDR3 in DNA: TGTGCCAGCAGGGAAGGCAGGGAATACTATGGCTACACCTTC.

The chain links TRBV7-2 to TRBJ2-1; TRBD2 matches at 9 bases. The length of the CDR3 is 15 residues. Germline-derived CDR1 and CDR2 are SGHTA and FQGNSA. After removal of 5 bases from V and 0 bases from J, the junction contained 2 bases not matched to a gene. This chain's CDR3 is CASSRAGGSYNEQFF. The CDR3 region has the DNA TGTGCCAGCAGCAGAGCGGGAGGCTCCTACAATGAGCAGTTCTTC.

Here the CDR3 reads CASSLGGKTQYF. The CDR3 DNA follows: TGTGCCAGCAGCTTAGGGGGCAAGACCCAGTACTTC. This chain uses TRBV13 with TRBJ2-5; D unclear. CDR3 size: 12 residues. V was shortened by 0 bases and J by 6 bases, with 5 bases between the two germline ends. Germline CDR1 reads PRHDT; CDR2 reads FYEKMQ (reference sequence).

This chain uses TRBV5-1 with TRBJ2-7, with a tentative D call TRBD1 (5 bases). The CDR3 length is 14 residues. From germline, CDR1 is SGHRS and CDR2 YFSETQ. The V end was cut by 0 bases, the J end by 2 bases, with 9 bases between. CDR3 sequence reads: CASSLVVGAYEQYF. The DNA of the CDR3 is TGCGCCAGCAGCTTGGTGGTAGGGGCCTACGAGCAGTACTTC.

Remarks on this clone: Additional DNA sequences in this sample encode the identical CDR3. V usage is TRBV6-5 and J usage is TRBJ1-1; D might be TRBD1 (5 bases). V was trimmed by 2 bases and J by 5 bases, leaving 9 bases between them. Germline V gene sequence: CDR1 MNHEY, CDR2 SVGAGI. The CDR3 consists of 13 residues. Here the CDR3 DNA reads TGTGCCAGCAGTTACGTGGGGGGAACTGAAGCTTTCTTT. As protein: CASSYVGGTEAFF.

This clone was counted between two and nine times. V is TRBV30 and J is TRBJ2-7, with 7 bases that match TRBD2. Germline V lookup: CDR1 GTSNPN, CDR2 SVGIG (reference sequence). The CDR3 consists of 12 residues. The CDR3 DNA reads TGTGCTGGGGGGGGTTGGGGATACGAGCAGTACTTC. Residues: CAGGGWGYEQYF.

This chain joins TRBV28 and TRBJ1-2, with D possibly being TRBD1 (6 bases). This CDR3 has 16 amino acids. Germline values: CDR1 MDHEN, CDR2 SYDVKM. Trimming took off 2 bases at V and 4 bases at J, with 17 bases between the two ends. Written as DNA, the CDR3 is TGTGCCAGCAGTTTAGTAGGGCCGCTACAGGGCTATGGCTACACCTTC. This sequence encodes CASSLVGPLQGYGYTF.

CDR3 coding DNA: TGTGCCAGCAGTTTATTGGAGGGTCAGCCCCAGCATTTT. Translating gives CASSLLEGQPQHF. This rearrangement joins TRBV27 to TRBJ1-5; D gene unclear. The germline CDR1 and CDR2 sequences are MNHEY and SMNVEV (reference sequence). The CDR3 extends over 13 amino acids. V shed 1 base and J shed 6 bases, with 7 bases lying between them.

The chain links TRBV27 to TRBJ1-1; TRBD1 aligns across 9 bases. The germline V gene encodes CDR1 MNHEY and CDR2 SMNVEV (reference sequence). V lost 6 bases and J lost 5; bases outside the gene matches: 4. CDR3 length equals 13 residues. The CDR3 region is CASRGQGRTEAFF. The CDR3 DNA reads TGTGCCAGCAGGGGACAGGGACGGACTGAAGCTTTCTTT.

The J gene is TRBJ2-3, the V gene TRBV7-2, with D tentatively TRBD1 (6 bases). Trimming pared 11 bases from V and 5 bases from J, leaving 26 bases between. Germline values: CDR1 SGHTA, CDR2 FQGNSA. The CDR3 runs to 16 residues. The CDR3 protein is CAAGAGAAERLDTQYF. The CDR3 DNA reads as TGTGCCGCAGGGGCTGGGGCTGCCGAACGTTTAGATACGCAGTATTTT.

The chain joins TRBV7-2 to TRBJ2-2; 7 bases are a match to TRBD2. Germline-derived CDR1 and CDR2 are SGHTA and FQGNSA. V was clipped by 5 bases and J by 6 bases; unmatched bases: 9. The CDR3 spans 15 residues. CDR3 DNA sequence: TGTGCCAGCAGCCCGCGGACCCGGGGGGCCGGGGAGCTGTTTTTT. This codes for CASSPRTRGAGELFF.

The chain uses TRBV2 and TRBJ2-6, with D perhaps matching TRBD2 (6 bases). With 7 bases removed from V and 0 bases from J, the gap between germline ends came to 10 bases. The CDR3 has 15 residues. Germline V gives CDR1 SNHLY, CDR2 FYNNEI. The CDR3 is CASMGDFSGANVLTF. The CDR3, as DNA: TGTGCCAGCATGGGGGACTTCTCTGGGGCCAACGTCCTGACTTTC.

V usage is TRBV19 and J usage is TRBJ2-6; the D is unclear. Germline lookup yields CDR1 LNHDA and CDR2 SQIVND (reference sequence). Trimming stripped 9 bases from V and 4 bases from J, with 13 bases between. The CDR3 extends over 14 amino acids. The CDR3 DNA follows: TGTGCCAGCCTTCAGGCGTCGGGGGCCAACGTCCTGACTTTC. Its translation is CASLQASGANVLTF.

CDR3 sequence reads: CASSLYGTGPAGVEQYF. The CDR3 DNA reads TGTGCCAGCAGCTTATACGGGACAGGGCCCGCCGGCGTCGAGCAGTACTTC. The V and J genes are TRBV7-6 and TRBJ2-7; 9 bases fit TRBD1. This CDR3 spans 17 amino acids. The ends lost 2 bases at V and 6 bases at J; junction bases unmatched: 14. Germline V gives CDR1 SGHVS, CDR2 FNYEAQ.

The chain employs TRBV7-8 and TRBJ1-6; TRBD1 might be the D (6 bases). The CDR3 runs 17 residues. Germline values: CDR1 SGHVS, CDR2 FQNEAQ. Trimming pared 4 bases from V and 10 bases from J, leaving 23 bases between. The CDR3 sequence is CASSSPARTGWESPLHF. As DNA, the CDR3 is TGTGCCAGCAGCTCTCCCGCGAGAACAGGGTGGGAATCACCCCTCCACTTT.

The V and J genes are TRBV7-9 and TRBJ1-4; a possible D gene is TRBD1 (6 bases). Germline assignment: CDR1 SEHNR and CDR2 FQNEAQ (reference sequence). CDR3 size: 16 residues. Deletions cut 5 bases from V and 0 bases from J, with 13 bases between. CDR3 sequence reads: CASSPGQTATNEKLFF. DNA for the CDR3: TGTGCCAGCAGCCCGGGACAAACTGCAACTAATGAAAAACTGTTTTTT.